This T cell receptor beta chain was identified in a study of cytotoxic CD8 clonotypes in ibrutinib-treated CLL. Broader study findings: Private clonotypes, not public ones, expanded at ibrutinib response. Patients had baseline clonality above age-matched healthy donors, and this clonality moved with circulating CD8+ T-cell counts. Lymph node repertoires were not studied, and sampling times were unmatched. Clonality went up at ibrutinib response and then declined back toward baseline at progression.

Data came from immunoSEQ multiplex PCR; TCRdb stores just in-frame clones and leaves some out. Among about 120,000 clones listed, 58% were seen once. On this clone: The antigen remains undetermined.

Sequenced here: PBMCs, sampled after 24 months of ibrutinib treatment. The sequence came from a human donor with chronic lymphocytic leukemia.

Written as DNA, the CDR3 is TGTGCCAGCAGTGAGGATAATTCACCCCTCCACTTT. As protein: CASSEDNSPLHF. This chain links TRBV2 with TRBJ1-6; D is ambiguous. CDR3 size: 12 residues. Trimming took 3 bases from V and 5 from J, leaving 2 bases between them. CDR1 and CDR2 (germline): SNHLY, FYNNEI.